This TCR beta chain came from a study of shared clonotypes between healthy human individuals. Data came from immunoSEQ multiplex PCR; TCRdb stores just in-frame clones and leaves some out. The table includes over 1.4 million clones, roughly 96% detected once. This clone was counted a single time. Its antigen is as yet unknown. The limits of the CDR3 on the DNA are not certain, so only TCRdb's listed CDR3 is given. Study outcomes and limitations: Donors were few, which limited the genetic and exposure-history diversity represented.

Germline V gene data show CDR1 as ENHRY and CDR2 as SYGVKD. The CDR3 is 17 residues long, ends included. This sequence originates from a man aged 30 to 45 in good health. The chain joins TRBV10-3 to TRBJ1-5. The sample comprised naive CD4+ T cells sorted from blood. The subset is: CD45RA+ positively selected. CDR3: CAISSVPTPYSNQPQHF.